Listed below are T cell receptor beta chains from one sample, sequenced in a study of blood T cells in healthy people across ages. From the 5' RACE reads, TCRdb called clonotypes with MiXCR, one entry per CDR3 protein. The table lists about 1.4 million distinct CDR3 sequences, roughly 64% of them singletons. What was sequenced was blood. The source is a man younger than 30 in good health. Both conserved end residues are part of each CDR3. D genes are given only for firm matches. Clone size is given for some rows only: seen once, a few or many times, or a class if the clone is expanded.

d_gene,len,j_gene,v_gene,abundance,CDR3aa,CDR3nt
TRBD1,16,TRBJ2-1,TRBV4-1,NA,CASSPTPGTVYNEQFF,TGCGCCAGCAGCCCTACACCCGGGACAGTCTACAATGAGCAGTTCTTC
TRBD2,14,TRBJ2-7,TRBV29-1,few,CSVGGLAASYEQYF,TGCAGCGTTGGAGGACTAGCGGCTTCCTACGAGCAGTACTTC
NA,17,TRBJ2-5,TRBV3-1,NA,CASSQVLETGPQETQYF,TGTGCCAGCAGCCAAGTACTAGAGACAGGACCTCAAGAGACCCAGTACTTC
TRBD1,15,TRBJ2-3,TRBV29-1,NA,CSVEPRGQTTDTQYF,TGCAGCGTAGAGCCAAGGGGACAGACCACAGATACGCAGTATTTT
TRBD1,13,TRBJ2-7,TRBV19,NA,CASSMTQGSEQYF,TGTGCCAGTAGTATGACACAGGGGTCCGAGCAGTACTTC
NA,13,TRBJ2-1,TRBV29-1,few,CSVGNLEDYEQFF,TGCAGCGTGGGCAACTTAGAAGACTATGAGCAGTTCTTC
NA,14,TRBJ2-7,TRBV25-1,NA,CASSDTGRTYEQYF,TGTGCCAGCAGTGATACGGGCAGAACCTACGAGCAGTACTTC
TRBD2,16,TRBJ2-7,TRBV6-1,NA,CASSEEAGGSYNEQYF,TGTGCCAGCAGTGAAGAAGCGGGAGGTTCTTACAATGAGCAGTACTTC
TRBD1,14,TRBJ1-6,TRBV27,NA,CASSRQGAYSPLHF,TGTGCCAGCAGCCGACAGGGGGCTTATTCACCCCTCCACTTT
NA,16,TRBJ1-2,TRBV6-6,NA,CASSYTRTQVGDGYTF,TGTGCCAGCAGTTACACCAGGACGCAGGTCGGGGATGGCTACACCTTC
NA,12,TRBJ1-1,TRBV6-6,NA,CASNEGYTEAFF,TGTGCCAGCAATGAGGGGTACACTGAAGCTTTCTTT
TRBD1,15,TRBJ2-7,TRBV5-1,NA,CASSWGDRVTYEQYF,TGCGCCAGCAGCTGGGGGGACAGGGTGACCTACGAGCAGTACTTC
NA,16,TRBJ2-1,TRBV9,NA,CASSARGEGPLHEQFF,TGTGCCAGCAGCGCCAGGGGGGAGGGCCCCCTCCATGAGCAGTTCTTC